This T cell receptor beta chain emerged from a study of blood T cell repertoires in COVID-19. Study summary: Collection of acute and convalescent COVID-19 samples took place in the United States, Italy and Spain.

Generated by immunoSEQ multiplex PCR, the TCRdb table keeps only in-frame clones and is missing some. Seen here are around 18,000 clones, approximately 92% observed once, and the top ten hold approximately 13%. Germline CDR1 is MRHNA and CDR2 is SNTAGT. Trimming removed 4 bases from V and 0 bases from J; junction bases left unmatched: 8. This CDR3 region has 16 residues. Sequencing was performed on peripheral blood. V is TRBV6-4 and J is TRBJ1-2; TRBD1 matches 7 bases. The TCR was taken from a man aged 60-69 years with active COVID-19. CDR3 nucleotides: TGTGCCAGCAGTGTAATTCCCGGGACAGCTAACTATGGCTACACCTTC. Translated, it gives CASSVIPGTANYGYTF.